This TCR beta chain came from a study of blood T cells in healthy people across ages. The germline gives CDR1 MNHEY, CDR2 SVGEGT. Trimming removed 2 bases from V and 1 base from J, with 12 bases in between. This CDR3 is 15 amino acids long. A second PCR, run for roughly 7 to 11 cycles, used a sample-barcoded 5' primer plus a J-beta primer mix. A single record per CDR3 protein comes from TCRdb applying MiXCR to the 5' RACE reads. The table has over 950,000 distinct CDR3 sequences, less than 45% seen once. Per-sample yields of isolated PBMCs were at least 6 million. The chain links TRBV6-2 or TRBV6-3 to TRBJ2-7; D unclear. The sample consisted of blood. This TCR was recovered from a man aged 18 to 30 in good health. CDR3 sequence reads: CASSYVKTGSYEQYF. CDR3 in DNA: TGTGCCAGCAGTTACGTGAAGACCGGTTCCTACGAGCAGTACTTC.